This T cell receptor (beta chain) was recovered during a study of hypomethylating agent response in myelodysplastic syndrome. Whole-study context: Of patients, 8 of 11 got azacitidine and 3 of 11 decitabine.

This clone was counted once. Its target is not known. Sequencing was performed with immunoSEQ multiplex PCR; in TCRdb, only in-frame clones are kept and a portion is missing. The repertoire has thousands of clones, around 81% of them found once; the top ten carry 29%. Findings and limits, study-wide: After hypomethylating agent treatment, diversity and clonality showed no significant change, overall or by response. Only about 11 patients were analyzed in this small cohort.

Bulk bone marrow was analyzed without sorting T-cell subsets. V trimming: 3 bases; J trimming: 7 bases; junction bases outside the gene matches: 9. Germline lookup yields CDR1 MDHEN and CDR2 SYDVKM. This CDR3 has 15 residues. The source material was bone marrow, sampled before or after starting hypomethylating agent treatment for myelodysplastic syndrome (not recorded which). The receptor was derived from a human donor with myelodysplastic syndrome. V is TRBV28 and J is TRBJ2-3, with TRBD2 matching 8 bases. The CDR3 loop reads CASSLLGTSSYTQYF. For the CDR3, the DNA is TGTGCCAGCAGTTTGCTCGGGACTAGTTCTTATACGCAGTATTTT.